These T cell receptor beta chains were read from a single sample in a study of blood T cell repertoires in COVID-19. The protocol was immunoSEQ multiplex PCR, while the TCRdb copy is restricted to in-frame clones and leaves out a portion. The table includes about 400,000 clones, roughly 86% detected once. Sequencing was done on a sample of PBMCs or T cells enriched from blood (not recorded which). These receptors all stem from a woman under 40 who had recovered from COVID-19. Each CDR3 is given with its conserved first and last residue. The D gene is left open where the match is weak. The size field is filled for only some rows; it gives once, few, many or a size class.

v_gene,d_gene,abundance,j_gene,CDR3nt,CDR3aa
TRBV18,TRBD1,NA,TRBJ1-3,TGTGCCAGCTCACTGACAGGGGAGAGAAACACCATATATTTT,CASSLTGERNTIYF
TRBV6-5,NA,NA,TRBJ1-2,TGTGCCAGCACCCAAAGGGGACTTAACTATGGCTACACCTTC,CASTQRGLNYGYTF
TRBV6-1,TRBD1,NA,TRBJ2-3,TGTGCCAGCAGTGAGAGGGACAGGGAGGTGGATACGCAGTATTTT,CASSERDREVDTQYF
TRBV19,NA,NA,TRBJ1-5,TGTGCCAGTACCTCATCGCCCCGAGCACAGCCCCAGCATTTT,CASTSSPRAQPQHF
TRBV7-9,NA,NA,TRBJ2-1,TGTGCCAGCAGCTCGCCCCGGAGCTCCTACAATGAGCAGTTCTTC,CASSSPRSSYNEQFF
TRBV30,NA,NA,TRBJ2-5,TGTGCCTGGAGCCCGTTAGCGGCTCTCCACAATAACTTC,CAWSPLAALHNNF
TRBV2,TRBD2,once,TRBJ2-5,TGTGCCAGCTCGGCGCTACGGGGGGAAGGGACCCAGTACTTC,CASSALRGEGTQYF
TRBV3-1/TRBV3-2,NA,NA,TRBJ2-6,TGTGCCAGCAGCCAAGAACTTAGTGGGGCCAACGTCCTGACTTTC,CASSQELSGANVLTF
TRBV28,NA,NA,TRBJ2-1,TGTGCCATCTTAAAACCCCCTGCTAACTCCTACAATGAGCAGTTCTTC,CAILKPPANSYNEQFF
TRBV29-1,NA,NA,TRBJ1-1,TGCAGCGCCGTCCCCGGAGAGTTTGAAGCTTTCTTT,CSAVPGEFEAFF
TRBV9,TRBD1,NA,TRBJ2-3,TGTGCCAGCAGCCCCCAGGGGGTGACGGGCACAGATACGCAGTATTTT,CASSPQGVTGTDTQYF
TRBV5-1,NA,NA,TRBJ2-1,TGCGCCAGCAGCTTGTCCTTTTCCGAGCAGTTCTTC,CASSLSFSEQFF
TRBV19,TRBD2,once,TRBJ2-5,TGTGCCAGTAGTCCCCGGGGGGGAGAGTTGACCCAGTACTTC,CASSPRGGELTQYF
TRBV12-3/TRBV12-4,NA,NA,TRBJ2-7,TGTGCCAGCAGTTCCGGACAGACCTACGAGCAGTACTTC,CASSSGQTYEQYF
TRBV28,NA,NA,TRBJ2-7,TGTGCCAGCAGTCTCGCGGGGCGCTACGAGCAGTACTTC,CASSLAGRYEQYF
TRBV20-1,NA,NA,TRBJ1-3,TGCAGTGCCACTTCGGGGGGGGCCATATATTTT,CSATSGGAIYF
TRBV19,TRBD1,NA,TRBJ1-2,TGTGCCAGTAGTATTCTAGCAGGGGGCGCTCAAACTGGCTACACCTTC,CASSILAGGAQTGYTF
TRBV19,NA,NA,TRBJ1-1,TGTGCCAGTAGTAAGGGACTTATGAACACTGAAGCTTTCTTT,CASSKGLMNTEAFF
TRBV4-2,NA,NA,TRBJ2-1,TGTGCCAGCAGCCAAGATGAGACCTACAATGAGCAGTTCTTC,CASSQDETYNEQFF
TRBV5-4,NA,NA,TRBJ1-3,TGTGCCAGCAGCTTGACAGGGCCTGGAAACACCATATATTTT,CASSLTGPGNTIYF
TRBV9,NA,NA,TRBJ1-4,TGTGCCAGCAGCGTAGGTCCAGAAAACAATGAAAAACTGTTTTTT,CASSVGPENNEKLFF
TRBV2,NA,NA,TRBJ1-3,TGTGCCAGCAGCCCTAGGAGGAGAGGGTCTGGAAACACCATATATTTT,CASSPRRRGSGNTIYF
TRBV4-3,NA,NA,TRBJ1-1,TGCGCCAGCACCAGACTCCGGAGCAGGGCGAACACTGAAGCTTTCTTT,CASTRLRSRANTEAFF
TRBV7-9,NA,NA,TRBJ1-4,TGTGCCAGCAGCCCCCTGGCCGGGGGACAAAAACTGTTTTTT,CASSPLAGGQKLFF
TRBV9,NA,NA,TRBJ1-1,TGTGCCAGCAGCCCCCACATGAACACTGAAGCTTTCTTT,CASSPHMNTEAFF
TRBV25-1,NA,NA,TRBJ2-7,TGTGCCAGCAGTGGGAGGGGGCTAGGGTACGAGCAGTACTTC,CASSGRGLGYEQYF
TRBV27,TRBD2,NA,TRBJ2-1,TGTGCCAGCAGTTTGGCAGTCGGGAGGGGCTCCTACAATGAGCAGTTCTTC,CASSLAVGRGSYNEQFF
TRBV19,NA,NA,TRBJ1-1,TGTGCCAGTACCTCATCCATACTCGCACAGGGTTTCTTT,CASTSSILAQGFF
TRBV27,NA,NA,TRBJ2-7,TGTGCCAGCATCCCGCGTTTGGGGCGGTTCTACGAGCAGTACTTC,CASIPRLGRFYEQYF
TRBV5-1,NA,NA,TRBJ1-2,TGCGCCAGCAGCCTGGCCGGGGATGTCTATGGCTACACCTTC,CASSLAGDVYGYTF
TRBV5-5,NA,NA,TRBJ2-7,TGTGCCAGCAGCTTGTTGGGGGCAGAGCAGTACTTC,CASSLLGAEQYF
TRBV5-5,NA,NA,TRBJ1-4,TGTGCCAGCAGCCCGGCGGGGGCGCTTCGACTGTTTTTT,CASSPAGALRLFF
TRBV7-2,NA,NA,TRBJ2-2,TGTGCATCAAGGGGTACCGGGGAGCTGTTTTTT,CASRGTGELFF
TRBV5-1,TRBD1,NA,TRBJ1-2,TGCGCCAGCAGCTACCCCCGACAGGGAAGTGGCTACACCTTC,CASSYPRQGSGYTF
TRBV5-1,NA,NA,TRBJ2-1,TGCGCCAGCAGCCCAAACTCCGGGACATACAATGAGCAGTTCTTC,CASSPNSGTYNEQFF
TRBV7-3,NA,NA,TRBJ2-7,TGTGCCAGCACCTCGACCGGAAATGGGCCGACCTCCTACGAGCAGTACTTC,CASTSTGNGPTSYEQYF
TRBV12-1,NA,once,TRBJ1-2,TGTGCCAGCAGCCATCTGGGCGGCACAGGGGTCTCCTATGGCTACACCTTC,CASSHLGGTGVSYGYTF
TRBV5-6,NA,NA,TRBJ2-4,TGTGCCAGCAGCTTGCAGGGCACCAAAAACATTCAGTACTTC,CASSLQGTKNIQYF
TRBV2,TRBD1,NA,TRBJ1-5,TGTGCCAGCAGAGACAGGGAGGATCAGCCCCAGCATTTT,CASRDREDQPQHF
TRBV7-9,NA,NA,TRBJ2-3,TGTGCCAGCAGCTTAGTTTCTCCTAGCACAGATACGCAGTATTTT,CASSLVSPSTDTQYF
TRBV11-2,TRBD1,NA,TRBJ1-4,TGTGCCAGCAGCCCAAGGGGGCACTTTAATGAAAAACTGTTTTTT,CASSPRGHFNEKLFF
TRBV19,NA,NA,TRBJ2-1,TGTGCCAGTAGCCCGGACTACAGCTCCTACAATGAGCAGTTCTTC,CASSPDYSSYNEQFF
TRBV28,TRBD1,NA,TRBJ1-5,TGTGCCAGCAGTTTAGGGACAGGCAATCAGCCCCAGCATTTT,CASSLGTGNQPQHF
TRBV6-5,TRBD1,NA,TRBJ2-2,TGTGCCAGTCGGTCGAGGACAGGGGTTACCGGGGAGCTGTTTTTT,CASRSRTGVTGELFF
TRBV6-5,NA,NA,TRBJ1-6,TGTGCCAGCAGCCGACAGAAAACCCCTAATTCACCCCTCCACTTT,CASSRQKTPNSPLHF
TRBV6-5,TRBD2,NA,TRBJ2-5,TGTGCCAGCAGTTACGGCTCTAGCGGGGAGGAGACCCAGTACTTC,CASSYGSSGEETQYF
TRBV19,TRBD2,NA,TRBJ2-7,TGTGCCAGTAGTACACTAGCGTCCTCCTACGAGCAGTACTTC,CASSTLASSYEQYF
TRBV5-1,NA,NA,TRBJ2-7,TGCGCCAGCAGCCCAGACCAGGGGGGACTCTACGAGCAGTACTTC,CASSPDQGGLYEQYF
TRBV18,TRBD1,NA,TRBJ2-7,TGTGCCAGCTCACATGAGGACAGGCGCTACGAGCAGTACTTC,CASSHEDRRYEQYF
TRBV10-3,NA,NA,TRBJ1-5,TGTGCCATCAGTGGGGGCAGTTCCTATAGCAATCAGCCCCAGCATTTT,CAISGGSSYSNQPQHF
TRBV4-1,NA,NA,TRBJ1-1,TGCGCCAGCAGCCCAAAGCGGACAGAGAACACTGAAGCTTTCTTT,CASSPKRTENTEAFF
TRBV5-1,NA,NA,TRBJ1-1,TGCGCCAGCAGCGTTACACGGAACACTGAAGCTTTCTTT,CASSVTRNTEAFF
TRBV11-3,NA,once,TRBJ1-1,TGTGCCAGCAGCCGAGACGGAGCGGACACTGAAGCTTTCTTT,CASSRDGADTEAFF
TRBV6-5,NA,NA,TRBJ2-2,TGTGCCAGCAGGTGGGCGGGGGCGGACACCGGGGAGCTGTTTTTT,CASRWAGADTGELFF
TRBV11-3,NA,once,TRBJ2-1,TGTGCCAGCAGCTCAACACGATACGGGGAGCAGTTCTTC,CASSSTRYGEQFF
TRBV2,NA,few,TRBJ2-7,TGTGCCAGCACGGAACAGGTCTGGGAGCAGTACTTC,CASTEQVWEQYF
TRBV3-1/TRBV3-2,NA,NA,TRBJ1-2,TGTGCCAGCAGCCAGGAGGATGGCTACACCTTC,CASSQEDGYTF
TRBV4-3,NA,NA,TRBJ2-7,TGCGCCAGCAGCCAAGGAACAGCTAACTACGAGCAGTACTTC,CASSQGTANYEQYF
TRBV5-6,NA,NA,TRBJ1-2,TGTGCCAGCAGCTTGGCCTCTTCCAGTACTAACTATGGCTACACCTTC,CASSLASSSTNYGYTF
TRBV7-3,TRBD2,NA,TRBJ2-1,TGTGCCAGCAGCTTGGGGACTAGCGGGATGGGAGAGCAGTTCTTC,CASSLGTSGMGEQFF